The source of this TCR beta chain is a study of cytomegalovirus exposure and HLA in healthy donors. Background on the study: A prior analysis found 117 million unique TCR beta sequences from around 190 million T cells. Study-level findings and limits: According to the study, 160 or so TCR beta chains were cytomegalovirus-associated. Donors belonging to an Asian-associated ancestry cluster reportedly showed fewer N-insertions in productive TCRs than the roughly 700-donor mean, according to what a later analysis found.

Concerning this clone itself: No antigen is known for it.

PCR used 60 Vbeta primers and 13 Jbeta primers. Original data processing: In a later analysis, the count reached 74 million or so unique TCR beta chains, with about 11 million shared. The protocol was immunoSEQ multiplex PCR, while the TCRdb copy is restricted to in-frame clones and leaves out a portion. The V and J calls and clone size come from that table; D and trimming were worked out from the DNA. The sample lists tens of thousands of clones; around nine tenths were seen once. Input material: PBMCs. This TCR derives from a boy between 10 and 17 years old in good health and CMV-seronegative.

This CDR3 is CASSGDNDTQYF. DNA of the CDR3: TGTGCCAGCAGTGGGGACAACGATACGCAGTATTTT. The J gene is TRBJ2-3, the V gene TRBV2; tentatively, D is TRBD1 (6 bases). The CDR3 has 12 residues. Trimming pared 4 bases from V and 6 bases from J, leaving 8 bases between. Germline V gives CDR1 SNHLY, CDR2 FYNNEI.